A selection of T cell receptor beta chains follows, all from one sample in a study of PD-1 blockade in classical Hodgkin lymphoma. The assay was immunoSEQ multiplex PCR, and TCRdb's table has in-frame clones only and misses some. This table has 7,500 to 8,500 clones, about 76% appearing once. The sequencing used CD8+ T cells from blood, collected before the fourth cycle of nivolumab. Source of these receptors: a human donor with classical Hodgkin lymphoma. The CDR3 runs from the conserved cysteine through the conserved F or W. Each record gives: J gene, V gene, D gene, clone size, CDR3 protein, CDR3 DNA. A D gene is named only where the DNA matches it firmly. For some rows the clone size is stated as once, few or many, or as a class when expanded; others skip it.

J: TRBJ1-2
V: TRBV9
D: TRBD1
size: .
CDR3: CASSVGGGANYGYTF
DNA: TGTGCCAGCAGCGTAGGAGGGGGCGCTAACTATGGCTACACCTTC

J: TRBJ1-4
V: TRBV6-4
D: .
size: .
CDR3: CASSMEEGEKLFF
DNA: TGTGCCAGCAGTATGGAGGAAGGGGAAAAACTGTTTTTT

J: TRBJ1-2
V: TRBV27
D: .
size: .
CDR3: CASSLSPHLGGYTF
DNA: TGTGCCAGCAGTTTATCCCCACATCTGGGTGGCTACACCTTC

J: TRBJ1-6
V: TRBV6-5
D: TRBD1
size: .
CDR3: CASSPLTGGNSPLHF
DNA: TGTGCCAGCAGTCCTCTAACAGGGGGTAATTCACCCCTCCACTTT

J: TRBJ2-1
V: TRBV6-5
D: TRBD1
size: .
CDR3: CASSYSTGGVYNEQFF
DNA: TGTGCCAGCAGTTACTCGACAGGGGGCGTCTACAATGAGCAGTTCTTC

J: TRBJ2-7
V: TRBV6-5
D: TRBD1
size: .
CDR3: CASSSRDRGSYEQYF
DNA: TGTGCCAGCAGTAGCCGGGACAGGGGCTCCTACGAGCAGTACTTC

J: TRBJ2-7
V: TRBV27
D: .
size: .
CDR3: CASRYTGLATYEQYF
DNA: TGTGCCAGTAGATATACGGGACTCGCCACCTACGAGCAGTACTTC

J: TRBJ2-7
V: TRBV11-2
D: .
size: .
CDR3: CASSLAQVSYEQYF
DNA: TGTGCCAGCAGCTTAGCACAAGTTTCCTACGAGCAGTACTTC

J: TRBJ1-5
V: TRBV7-9
D: TRBD1
size: once
CDR3: CASSPHRGSNQPQHF
DNA: TGTGCCAGCAGCCCACACAGGGGAAGCAATCAGCCCCAGCATTTT

J: TRBJ1-6
V: TRBV7-9
D: TRBD1
size: .
CDR3: CASTDGQGVSPLHF
DNA: TGTGCCAGCACCGACGGACAGGGGGTTTCACCCCTCCACTTT

J: TRBJ1-1
V: TRBV27
D: .
size: few
CDR3: CASSLLGSMNTEAFF
DNA: TGTGCCAGCAGTTTATTGGGCAGTATGAACACTGAAGCTTTCTTT

J: TRBJ2-3
V: TRBV11-1
D: .
size: hyperexpanded
CDR3: CASSLEGYTDTQYF
DNA: TGTGCCAGCAGCTTAGAGGGGTACACAGATACGCAGTATTTT

J: TRBJ2-3
V: TRBV6-5
D: TRBD1
size: .
CDR3: CASSRDRDTDTQYF
DNA: TGTGCCAGCAGCCGGGACAGGGACACAGATACGCAGTATTTT

J: TRBJ1-2
V: TRBV21-1
D: .
size: .
CDR3: CASSKECSPPEDYTF
DNA: TGTGCCAGCAGCAAAGAGTGTAGCCCGCCAGAGGACTACACCTTC

J: TRBJ1-1
V: TRBV18
D: TRBD1
size: .
CDR3: CASSPRQGGNTEAFF
DNA: TGTGCCAGCTCACCAAGACAGGGGGGGAACACTGAAGCTTTCTTT

J: TRBJ1-5
V: TRBV6-1
D: TRBD1
size: .
CDR3: CASSESIAGGSNQPQHF
DNA: TGTGCCAGCAGTGAATCCATAGCAGGGGGTAGCAATCAGCCCCAGCATTTT

J: TRBJ2-7
V: TRBV5-6
D: .
size: .
CDR3: CASSLGQLGTYEQYF
DNA: TGTGCCAGCAGCTTGGGCCAGTTAGGGACCTACGAGCAGTACTTC

J: TRBJ1-6
V: TRBV21-1
D: .
size: .
CDR3: CASSKQRRGQGVRSYNSPLHF
DNA: TGTGCCAGCAGCAAACAGCGTAGGGGACAGGGGGTCCGCTCATATAATTCACCCCTCCACTTT

J: TRBJ1-5
V: TRBV19
D: TRBD1
size: .
CDR3: CASSYTGGEKPQHF
DNA: TGTGCCAGTAGTTATACAGGGGGCGAAAAGCCCCAGCATTTT

J: TRBJ1-1
V: TRBV4-1
D: .
size: .
CDR3: CASSQWSSYDTEAFF
DNA: TGCGCCAGCAGCCAATGGTCCTCATACGACACTGAAGCTTTCTTT

J: TRBJ2-1
V: TRBV5-6
D: TRBD2
size: few
CDR3: CASSWTSSNEQFF
DNA: TGTGCCAGCAGCTGGACTAGCTCCAATGAGCAGTTCTTC

J: TRBJ2-7
V: TRBV5-4
D: .
size: .
CDR3: CASSFRPYEQYF
DNA: TGTGCCAGCAGTTTCAGGCCCTACGAGCAGTACTTC

J: TRBJ2-7
V: TRBV11-2
D: .
size: .
CDR3: CASSYYEQYF
DNA: TGTGCCAGCAGCTACTACGAGCAGTACTTC

J: TRBJ1-2
V: TRBV15
D: .
size: .
CDR3: CATSRDLSNSLNYGYTF
DNA: TGTGCCACCAGCAGAGATCTCTCGAATTCTTTAAACTATGGCTACACCTTC

J: TRBJ2-7
V: TRBV7-9
D: .
size: once
CDR3: CASSPDRARYEQYF
DNA: TGTGCCAGCAGCCCCGACAGAGCACGGTACGAGCAGTACTTC

J: TRBJ1-2
V: TRBV13
D: TRBD1
size: .
CDR3: CASSPRQGRGYTF
DNA: TGTGCCAGCAGCCCAAGACAGGGTAGGGGCTACACCTTC

J: TRBJ2-1
V: TRBV11-2
D: .
size: .
CDR3: CASSSGGGPYNEQFF
DNA: TGTGCCAGCAGCTCAGGGGGGGGGCCCTACAATGAGCAGTTCTTC

J: TRBJ2-7
V: TRBV15
D: .
size: .
CDR3: CATSRDPRRGIYEQYF
DNA: TGTGCCACCAGCAGAGATCCGAGACGGGGTATTTACGAGCAGTACTTC

J: TRBJ2-5
V: TRBV7-6
D: .
size: .
CDR3: CASSLGLGLGETQYF
DNA: TGTGCCAGCAGCTTAGGGCTTGGGTTAGGAGAGACCCAGTACTTC

J: TRBJ1-4
V: TRBV10-3
D: .
size: once
CDR3: CAISEGPTNEKLFF
DNA: TGTGCCATCAGTGAGGGACCCACTAATGAAAAACTGTTTTTT

J: TRBJ2-7
V: TRBV11-1
D: .
size: .
CDR3: CASSRGTREQYF
DNA: TGTGCCAGCAGCCGGGGGACGAGGGAGCAGTACTTC

J: TRBJ1-5
V: TRBV6-6
D: .
size: .
CDR3: CASRDGSNQPQHF
DNA: TGTGCCAGCAGGGACGGGAGCAATCAGCCCCAGCATTTT

J: TRBJ2-6
V: TRBV13
D: .
size: .
CDR3: CASSSFLGVSGANVLTF
DNA: TGTGCCAGCAGCTCCTTTCTAGGGGTATCTGGGGCCAACGTCCTGACTTTC

J: TRBJ2-2
V: TRBV13
D: TRBD2
size: .
CDR3: CASSIMASGRAGTGELFF
DNA: TGTGCCAGCAGCATTATGGCTAGCGGGAGGGCCGGGACCGGGGAGCTGTTTTTT

J: TRBJ1-1
V: TRBV7-3
D: .
size: few
CDR3: CASSLNARGRRTEAFF
DNA: TGTGCCAGCAGCTTAAATGCCAGGGGCCGAAGGACTGAAGCTTTCTTT

J: TRBJ2-7
V: TRBV4-2
D: .
size: few
CDR3: CASSLNPTYEQYF
DNA: TGTGCCAGCAGCCTCAACCCCACCTACGAGCAGTACTTC

J: TRBJ1-1
V: TRBV23-1
D: .
size: large
CDR3: CASSVQLGNTEAFF
DNA: TGCGCCAGCAGTGTACAGTTAGGGAACACTGAAGCTTTCTTT

J: TRBJ2-7
V: TRBV21-1
D: .
size: .
CDR3: CASSKRGTGGFSYEQYF
DNA: TGTGCCAGCAGCAAACGAGGGACAGGGGGTTTCTCCTACGAGCAGTACTTC

J: TRBJ2-3
V: TRBV9
D: .
size: large
CDR3: CASSVARSTVTDTQYF
DNA: TGTGCCAGCAGCGTAGCCCGGTCAACCGTAACAGATACGCAGTATTTT

J: TRBJ2-5
V: TRBV27
D: TRBD2
size: once
CDR3: CASSSGLAGEGATQYF
DNA: TGTGCCAGCAGTTCCGGACTAGCGGGAGAGGGTGCGACCCAGTACTTC

J: TRBJ2-7
V: TRBV28
D: .
size: once
CDR3: CASALEGGSRKQYF
DNA: TGTGCCAGCGCTCTAGAGGGGGGGAGTAGGAAGCAGTACTTC

J: TRBJ2-2
V: TRBV7-9
D: .
size: .
CDR3: CASSPNIVSAPLNTGELFF
DNA: TGTGCCAGCAGCCCCAATATAGTATCGGCCCCCCTGAACACCGGGGAGCTGTTTTTT

J: TRBJ2-1
V: TRBV7-6
D: TRBD2
size: .
CDR3: CASSHPSGRVSEQFF
DNA: TGTGCCAGCAGCCATCCTAGCGGGAGAGTCAGTGAGCAGTTCTTC

J: TRBJ2-3
V: TRBV11-2
D: TRBD2
size: few
CDR3: CASSSTSGPSDTQYF
DNA: TGTGCCAGCAGCTCGACTAGCGGGCCCTCAGATACGCAGTATTTT

J: TRBJ1-1
V: TRBV11-3
D: TRBD1
size: .
CDR3: CASRGTGDTEAFF
DNA: TGTGCCAGCAGGGGTACAGGGGACACTGAAGCTTTCTTT

J: TRBJ2-7
V: TRBV4-1
D: .
size: once
CDR3: CASSQTVYSYEQYF
DNA: TGCGCCAGCAGCCAAACTGTCTACTCCTACGAGCAGTACTTC

J: TRBJ2-1
V: TRBV7-9
D: TRBD2
size: .
CDR3: CASSQGGGAYNEQFF
DNA: TGTGCCAGCAGCCAGGGCGGGGGGGCCTACAATGAGCAGTTCTTC

J: TRBJ2-1
V: TRBV5-6
D: TRBD2
size: .
CDR3: CASSSGTSGIHPLYNEQFF
DNA: TGTGCCAGCAGCTCGGGGACTAGCGGGATTCATCCCCTCTACAATGAGCAGTTCTTC

J: TRBJ2-7
V: TRBV5-1
D: TRBD1
size: once
CDR3: CASSQDGQGDYEQYF
DNA: TGCGCCAGCAGCCAAGATGGACAGGGGGACTACGAGCAGTACTTC

J: TRBJ1-1
V: TRBV18
D: TRBD1
size: .
CDR3: CASSPGGTGDNEAFF
DNA: TGTGCCAGCTCACCGGGCGGGACAGGGGATAATGAAGCTTTCTTT

J: TRBJ2-1
V: TRBV7-8
D: .
size: .
CDR3: CASRSGAYYNEQFF
DNA: TGTGCCAGCCGGTCCGGGGCGTACTACAATGAGCAGTTCTTC

J: TRBJ2-3
V: TRBV28
D: TRBD1
size: .
CDR3: CASSWTGMFTDTQYF
DNA: TGTGCCAGCAGCTGGACAGGGATGTTCACAGATACGCAGTATTTT

J: TRBJ2-3
V: TRBV19
D: TRBD2
size: .
CDR3: CASSMGLAGGTDTQYF
DNA: TGTGCCAGTAGTATGGGACTAGCGGGAGGGACAGATACGCAGTATTTT

J: TRBJ2-1
V: TRBV2
D: .
size: few
CDR3: CASSDPLRKFF
DNA: TGTGCCAGCAGTGACCCCCTACGTAAGTTCTTC